The clone carrying this T cell receptor beta chain was seen more than once but under ten times. TCRdb reprocessed the RT-PCR reads with MiXCR, giving one entry per CDR3 protein. This repertoire shows about 500,000 distinct CDR3 sequences, about 17% found once; its top ten account for around 3%. These data are taken from a study of response to subunit inactivated influenza vaccine. Germline values: CDR1 MNHEY, CDR2 SVGEGT. V lost 6 bases and J lost 3; bases outside the gene matches: 6. The CDR3 runs 15 residues. The chain is built from TRBV6-2 or TRBV6-3 and TRBJ2-1; TRBD1 aligns across 9 bases. This receptor was obtained from a man aged 50-75 years who received an inactivated influenza vaccine. This material consisted of CD4+ T cells sorted from PBMCs, taken roughly 24 months after vaccination. DNA of the CDR3: TGTGCCAGCAGACGTACAGGGGGCGGCTACAATGAGCAGTTCTTC. Translated: CASRRTGGGYNEQFF.